This TCR beta chain derives from a study of shared clonotypes between healthy human individuals. Clones were sequenced by immunoSEQ multiplex PCR, and TCRdb holds only the in-frame ones, with some missing. The sample yields around 330,000 clones, around 67% seen once. All participating donors were Caucasian adults from Nashville, Tennessee. Both subsets, CD45RA+ naive and CD45RA-negative memory, were split from the CD4+ cells. Study results and caveats: Exclusively blood specimens were collected; tissue repertoires likely differ.

About this clone: The antigen is unknown.

Germline V gene data show CDR1 as SNHLY and CDR2 as FYNNEI. Trimming took 4 bases from V and 5 from J; bases not matched to a gene: 7. The CDR3 sequence is 15 residues long. The sequenced sample was memory CD4+ T cells sorted from blood. Subset defined: CD45RA-negative fraction. J is TRBJ1-5 and V is TRBV2; 8 bases line up with TRBD1. The clonotype comes from a man aged 25 to 40 in good health. The CDR3 is CASSGVGQGHQPQHF. The CDR3 DNA is TGTGCCAGCAGTGGGGTCGGACAGGGCCATCAGCCCCAGCATTTT.